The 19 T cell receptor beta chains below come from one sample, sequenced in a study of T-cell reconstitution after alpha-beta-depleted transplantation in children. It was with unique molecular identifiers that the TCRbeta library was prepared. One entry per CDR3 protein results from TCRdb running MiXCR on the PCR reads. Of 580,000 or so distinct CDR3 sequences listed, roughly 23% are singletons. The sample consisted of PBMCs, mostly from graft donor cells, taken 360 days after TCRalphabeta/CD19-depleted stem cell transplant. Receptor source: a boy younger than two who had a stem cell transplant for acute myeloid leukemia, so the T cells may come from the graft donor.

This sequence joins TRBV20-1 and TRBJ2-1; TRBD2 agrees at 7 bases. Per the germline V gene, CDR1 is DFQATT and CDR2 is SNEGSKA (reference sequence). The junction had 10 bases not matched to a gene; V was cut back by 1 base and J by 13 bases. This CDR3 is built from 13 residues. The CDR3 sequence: CSARVRSGAPQFF. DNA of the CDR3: TGCAGTGCTAGAGTTCGGAGCGGGGCGCCCCAGTTCTTC.

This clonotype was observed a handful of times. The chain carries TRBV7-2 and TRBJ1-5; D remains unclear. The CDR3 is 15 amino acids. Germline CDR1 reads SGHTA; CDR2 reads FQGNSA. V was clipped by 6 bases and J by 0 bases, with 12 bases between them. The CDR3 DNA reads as TGTGCCAGCAGTGGGGTAGGGTATAGCAATCAGCCCCAGCATTTT. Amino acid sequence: CASSGVGYSNQPQHF. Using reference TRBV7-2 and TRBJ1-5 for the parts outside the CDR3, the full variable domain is GAGVSQSPSNKVTEKGKDVELRCDPISGHTALYWYRQSLGQGLEFLIYFQGNSAPDKSGLPSDRFSAERTGGSVSTLTIQRTQQEDSAVYLCASSGVGYSNQPQHFGDGTRLSIL.

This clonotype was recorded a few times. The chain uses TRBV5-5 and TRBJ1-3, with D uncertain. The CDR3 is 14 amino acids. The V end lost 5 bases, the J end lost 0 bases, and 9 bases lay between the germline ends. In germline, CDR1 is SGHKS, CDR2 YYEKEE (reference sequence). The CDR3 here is CASRPVRSGNTIYF. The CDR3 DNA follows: TGTGCCAGCAGGCCAGTGCGCTCTGGAAACACCATATATTTT.

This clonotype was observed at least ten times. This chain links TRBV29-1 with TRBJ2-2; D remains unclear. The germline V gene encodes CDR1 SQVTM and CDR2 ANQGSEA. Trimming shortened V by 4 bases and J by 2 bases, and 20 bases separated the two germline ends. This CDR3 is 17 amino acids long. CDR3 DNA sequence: TGCAGCGTTGTAGGCCAGCCCTTTAGAGGAAACACCGGGGAGCTGTTTTTT. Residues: CSVVGQPFRGNTGELFF.

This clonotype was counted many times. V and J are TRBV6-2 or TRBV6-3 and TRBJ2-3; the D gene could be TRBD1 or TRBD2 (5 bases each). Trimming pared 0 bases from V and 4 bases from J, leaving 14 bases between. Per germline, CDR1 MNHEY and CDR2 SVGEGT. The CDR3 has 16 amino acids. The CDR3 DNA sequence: TGTGCCAGCAGTTACTCGGGGACGCCAAAGGCAGATACGCAGTATTTT. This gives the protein CASSYSGTPKADTQYF.

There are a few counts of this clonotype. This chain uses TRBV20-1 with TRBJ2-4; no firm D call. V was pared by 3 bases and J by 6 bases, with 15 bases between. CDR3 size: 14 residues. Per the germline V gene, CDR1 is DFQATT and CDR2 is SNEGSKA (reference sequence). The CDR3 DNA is TGCAGTGCTAGTTTAGTCGGGCTTTCAAACATTCAGTACTTC. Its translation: CSASLVGLSNIQYF.

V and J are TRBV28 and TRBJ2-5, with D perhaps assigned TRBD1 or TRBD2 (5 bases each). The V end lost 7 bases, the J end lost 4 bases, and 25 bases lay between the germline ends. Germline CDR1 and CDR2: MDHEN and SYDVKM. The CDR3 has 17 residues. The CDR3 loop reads CASNHRGTGSEGETQYF. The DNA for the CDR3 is TGTGCCAGCAACCATAGAGGGACCGGATCGGAAGGAGAGACCCAGTACTTC.

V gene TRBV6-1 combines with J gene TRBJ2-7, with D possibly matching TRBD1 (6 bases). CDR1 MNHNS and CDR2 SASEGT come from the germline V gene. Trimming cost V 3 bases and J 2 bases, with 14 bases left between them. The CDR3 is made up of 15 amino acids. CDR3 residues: CASSEVGTPPYEQYV. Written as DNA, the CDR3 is TGTGCCAGCAGTGAGGTCGGGACACCACCCTACGAGCAGTACGTC.

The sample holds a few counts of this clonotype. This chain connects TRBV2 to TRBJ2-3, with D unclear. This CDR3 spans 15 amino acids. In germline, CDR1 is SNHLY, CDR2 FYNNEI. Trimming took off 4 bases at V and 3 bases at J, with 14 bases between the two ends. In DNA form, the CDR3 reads TGTGCCAGCAGTGCTTATGGCGGAGTTACAGATACGCAGTATTTT. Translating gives CASSAYGGVTDTQYF.

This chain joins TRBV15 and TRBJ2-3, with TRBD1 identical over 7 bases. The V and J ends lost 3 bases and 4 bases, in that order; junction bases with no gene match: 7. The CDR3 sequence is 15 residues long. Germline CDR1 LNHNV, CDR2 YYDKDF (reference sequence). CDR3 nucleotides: TGTGCCACCAGCAGGGAACCGACAGGGTCAGATACGCAGTATTTT. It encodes CATSREPTGSDTQYF.

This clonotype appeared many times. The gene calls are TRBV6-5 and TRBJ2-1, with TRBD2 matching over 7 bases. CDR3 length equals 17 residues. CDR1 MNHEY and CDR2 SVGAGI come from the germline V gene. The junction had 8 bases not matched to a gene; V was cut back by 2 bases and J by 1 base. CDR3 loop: CASSYPLGGGSYNEQFF. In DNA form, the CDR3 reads TGTGCCAGCAGTTACCCGCTGGGCGGGGGTTCCTACAATGAGCAGTTCTTC.

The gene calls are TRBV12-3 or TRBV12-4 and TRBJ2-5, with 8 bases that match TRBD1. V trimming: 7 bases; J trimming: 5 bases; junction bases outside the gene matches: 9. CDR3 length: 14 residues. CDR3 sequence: CASTHRDRRETQYF. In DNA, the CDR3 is TGTGCCAGCACCCATCGGGACAGGAGGGAGACCCAGTACTTC.

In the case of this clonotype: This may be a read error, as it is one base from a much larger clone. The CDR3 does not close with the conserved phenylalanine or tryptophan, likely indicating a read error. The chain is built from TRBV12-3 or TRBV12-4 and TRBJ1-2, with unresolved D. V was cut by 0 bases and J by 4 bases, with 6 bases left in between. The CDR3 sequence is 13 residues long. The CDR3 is CASSLATPYGYTL. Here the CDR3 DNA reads TGTGCCAGCAGTTTAGCCACACCCTATGGCTACACCTTA.

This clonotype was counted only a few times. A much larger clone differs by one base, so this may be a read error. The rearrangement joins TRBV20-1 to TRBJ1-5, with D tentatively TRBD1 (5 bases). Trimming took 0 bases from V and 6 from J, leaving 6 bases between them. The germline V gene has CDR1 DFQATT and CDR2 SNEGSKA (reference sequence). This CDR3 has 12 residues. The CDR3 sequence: CSARDGGQPQHF. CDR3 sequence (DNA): TGCAGTGCTAGAGATGGGGGTCAGCCCCAGCATTTT.

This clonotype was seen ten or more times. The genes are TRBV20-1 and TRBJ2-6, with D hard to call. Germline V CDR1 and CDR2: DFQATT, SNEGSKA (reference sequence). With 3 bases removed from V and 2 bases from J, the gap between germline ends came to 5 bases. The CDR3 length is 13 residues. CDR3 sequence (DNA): TGCAGTGCTAGCCTCCCTGGGGCCAACGTCCTGACTTTC. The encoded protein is CSASLPGANVLTF.

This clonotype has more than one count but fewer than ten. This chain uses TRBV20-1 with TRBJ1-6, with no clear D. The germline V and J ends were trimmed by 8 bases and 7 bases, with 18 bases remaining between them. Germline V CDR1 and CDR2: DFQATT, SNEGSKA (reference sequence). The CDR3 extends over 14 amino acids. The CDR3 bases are TGCAGTTTAGAGCCGGGCCGGGTGAATTCACCCCTCCACTTT. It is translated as CSLEPGRVNSPLHF.

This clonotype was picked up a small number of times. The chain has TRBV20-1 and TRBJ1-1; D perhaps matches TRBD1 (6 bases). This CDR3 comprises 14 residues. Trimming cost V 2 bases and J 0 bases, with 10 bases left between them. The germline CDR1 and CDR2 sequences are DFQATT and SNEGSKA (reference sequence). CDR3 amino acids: CSARRGWMNTEAFF. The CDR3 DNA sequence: TGCAGTGCTAGAAGGGGGTGGATGAACACTGAAGCTTTCTTT.

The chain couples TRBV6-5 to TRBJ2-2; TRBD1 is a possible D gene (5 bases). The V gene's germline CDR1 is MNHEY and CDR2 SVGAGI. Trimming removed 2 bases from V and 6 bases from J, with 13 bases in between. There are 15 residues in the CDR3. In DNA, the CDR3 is TGTGCCAGCAGTTACATCAGACAGTTTCCCGGGGAGCTGTTTTTT. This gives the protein CASSYIRQFPGELFF.

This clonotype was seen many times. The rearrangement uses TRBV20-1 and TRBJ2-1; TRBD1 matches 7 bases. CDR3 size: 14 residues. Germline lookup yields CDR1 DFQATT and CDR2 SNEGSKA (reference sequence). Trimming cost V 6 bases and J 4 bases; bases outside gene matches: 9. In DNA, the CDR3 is TGCAGTGCCTTGGGGACAGTAGGATACAATGAGCAGTTCTTC. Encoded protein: CSALGTVGYNEQFF.